This T cell receptor beta chain was sequenced during a study of blood T cell repertoires in COVID-19. Overall study: Sources were T cells, B-cell-depleted T cells, or PBMCs; the material itself was cDNA or gDNA.

The protocol was immunoSEQ multiplex PCR, while the TCRdb copy is restricted to in-frame clones and leaves out a portion. The top ten hold 15% to 20% of the sample, which has around 210,000 clones, roughly 90% seen once. Patients in Seattle were enrolled during active infection, then followed longitudinally. Trimming left V 5 bases short and J 6 bases short, with 13 bases between. CDR1 is SGHDN and CDR2 is FVKESK in the germline V gene. The CDR3 runs to 14 residues. This rearrangement joins TRBV14 to TRBJ2-2; maybe TRBD2 (5 bases). What was sequenced was peripheral blood. The clonotype comes from a man between 50 and 59 years old with COVID-19, enrolled during active disease. CDR3 protein: CASSLLVSAGELFF. Here the CDR3 DNA reads TGTGCCAGCAGCTTACTAGTTTCTGCCGGGGAGCTGTTTTTT.